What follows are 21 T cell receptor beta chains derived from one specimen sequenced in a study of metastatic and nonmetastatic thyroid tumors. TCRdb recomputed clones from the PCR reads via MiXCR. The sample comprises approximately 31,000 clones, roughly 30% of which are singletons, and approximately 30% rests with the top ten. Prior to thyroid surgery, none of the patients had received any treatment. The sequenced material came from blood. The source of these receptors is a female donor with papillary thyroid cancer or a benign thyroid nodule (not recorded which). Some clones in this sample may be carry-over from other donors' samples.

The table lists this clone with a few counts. CDR3 amino acids: CASSYSELHYEQYF. In DNA, the CDR3 is TGTGCCAGCAGTTACTCCGAACTACACTACGAGCAGTACTTC. V gene TRBV6-5 combines with J gene TRBJ2-7; no reliable D call. The CDR3 is made up of 14 amino acids. Germline V gene data show CDR1 as MNHEY and CDR2 as SVGAGI. Trimming cost V 0 bases and J 3 bases, with 9 bases left between them.

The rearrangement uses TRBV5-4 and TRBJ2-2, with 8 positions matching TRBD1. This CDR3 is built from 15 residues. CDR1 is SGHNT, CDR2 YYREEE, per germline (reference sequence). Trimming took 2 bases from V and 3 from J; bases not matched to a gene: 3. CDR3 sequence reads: CASSFSDRDTGELFF. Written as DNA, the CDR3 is TGTGCCAGCAGCTTCTCGGACAGGGACACCGGGGAGCTGTTTTTT.

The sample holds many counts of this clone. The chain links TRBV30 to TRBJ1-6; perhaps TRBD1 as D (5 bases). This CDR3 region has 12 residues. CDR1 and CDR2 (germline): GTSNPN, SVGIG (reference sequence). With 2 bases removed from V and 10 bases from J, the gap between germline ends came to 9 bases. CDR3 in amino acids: CAWSLRVSPLHF. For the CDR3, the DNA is TGTGCCTGGAGTCTCAGGGTCTCACCCCTCCACTTT.

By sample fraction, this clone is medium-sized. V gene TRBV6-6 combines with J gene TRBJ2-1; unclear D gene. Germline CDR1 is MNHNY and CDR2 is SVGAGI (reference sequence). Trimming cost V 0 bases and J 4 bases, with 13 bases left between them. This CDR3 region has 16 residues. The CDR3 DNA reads TGTGCCAGCAGTTACTCGATCTCTCTTGGGTACAATGAGCAGTTCTTC. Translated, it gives CASSYSISLGYNEQFF.

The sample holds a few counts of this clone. CDR3 amino acids: CASSLRLTNYGYTF. For the CDR3, the DNA is TGTGCCAGCAGTTTACGTCTTACTAACTATGGCTACACCTTC. The J gene is TRBJ1-2, the V gene TRBV28; no definite D call. CDR1 is MDHEN and CDR2 is SYDVKM in the germline V gene. The CDR3 is 14 amino acids. The ends were cut back, 2 bases at V and 0 bases at J, with 7 bases in the middle.

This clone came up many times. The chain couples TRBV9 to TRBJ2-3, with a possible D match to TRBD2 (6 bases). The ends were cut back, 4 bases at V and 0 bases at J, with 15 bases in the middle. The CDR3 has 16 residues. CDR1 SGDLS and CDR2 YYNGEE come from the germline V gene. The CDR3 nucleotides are TGTGCCAGCAGCCCCCGCAAAGCGGGCAGCACAGATACGCAGTATTTT. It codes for CASSPRKAGSTDTQYF.

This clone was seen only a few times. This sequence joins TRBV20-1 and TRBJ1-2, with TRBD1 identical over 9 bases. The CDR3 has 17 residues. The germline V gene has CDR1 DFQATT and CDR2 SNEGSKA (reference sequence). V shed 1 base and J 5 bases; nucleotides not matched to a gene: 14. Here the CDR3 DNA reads TGCAGTGCTAGAGGTTCAGGACAGGGGCCCGCCCCATATGGCTACACCTTC. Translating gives CSARGSGQGPAPYGYTF.

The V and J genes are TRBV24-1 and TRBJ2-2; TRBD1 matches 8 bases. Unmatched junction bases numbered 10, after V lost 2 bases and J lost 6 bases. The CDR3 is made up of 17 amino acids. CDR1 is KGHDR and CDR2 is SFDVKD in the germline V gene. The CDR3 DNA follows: TGTGCCACCAGTGATTCGGGGAGACAGGGGCTTGCCGGGGAGCTGTTTTTT. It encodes CATSDSGRQGLAGELFF.

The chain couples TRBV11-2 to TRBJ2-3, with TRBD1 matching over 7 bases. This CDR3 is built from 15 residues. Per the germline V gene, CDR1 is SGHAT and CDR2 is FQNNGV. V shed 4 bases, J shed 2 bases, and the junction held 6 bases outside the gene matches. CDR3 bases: TGTGCCAGCAGCTCGACAGGGACGACCACAGATACGCAGTATTTT. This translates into CASSSTGTTTDTQYF.

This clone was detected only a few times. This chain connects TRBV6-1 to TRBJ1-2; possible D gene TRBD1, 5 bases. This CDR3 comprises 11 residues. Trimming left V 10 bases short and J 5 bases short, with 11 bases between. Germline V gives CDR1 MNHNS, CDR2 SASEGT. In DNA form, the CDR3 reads TGTGCCACCGGGGGGACTTATGGCTACACCTTC. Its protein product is CATGGTYGYTF.

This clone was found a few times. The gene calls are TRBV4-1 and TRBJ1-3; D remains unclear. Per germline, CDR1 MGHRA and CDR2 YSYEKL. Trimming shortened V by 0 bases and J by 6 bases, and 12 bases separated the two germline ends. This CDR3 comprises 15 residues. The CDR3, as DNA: TGCGCCAGCAGCCAAGAAGAAGCGCGCCAAAACACCATATATTTT. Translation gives CASSQEEARQNTIYF.

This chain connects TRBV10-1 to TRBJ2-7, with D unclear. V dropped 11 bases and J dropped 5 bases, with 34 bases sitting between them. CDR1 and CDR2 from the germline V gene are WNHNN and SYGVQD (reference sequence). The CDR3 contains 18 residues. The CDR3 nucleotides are TGCGCCGACCCAATCGGGCCAACGCCCGGGCGTCGTCCTCACGAGCAGTACTTC. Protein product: CADPIGPTPGRRPHEQYF.

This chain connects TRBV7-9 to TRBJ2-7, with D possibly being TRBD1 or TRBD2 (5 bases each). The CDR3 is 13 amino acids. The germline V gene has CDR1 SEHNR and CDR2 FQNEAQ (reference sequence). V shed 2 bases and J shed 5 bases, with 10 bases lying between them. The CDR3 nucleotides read TGTGCCAGCAGCTTACGTGAGGGGAACGAGCAGTACTTC. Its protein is CASSLREGNEQYF.

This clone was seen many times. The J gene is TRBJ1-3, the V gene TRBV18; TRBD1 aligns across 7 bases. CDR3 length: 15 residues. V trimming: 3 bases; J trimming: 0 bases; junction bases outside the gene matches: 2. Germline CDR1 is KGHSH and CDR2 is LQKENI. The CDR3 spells CASSPGTASGNTIYF. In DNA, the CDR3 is TGTGCCAGCTCACCCGGGACAGCCTCTGGAAACACCATATATTTT.

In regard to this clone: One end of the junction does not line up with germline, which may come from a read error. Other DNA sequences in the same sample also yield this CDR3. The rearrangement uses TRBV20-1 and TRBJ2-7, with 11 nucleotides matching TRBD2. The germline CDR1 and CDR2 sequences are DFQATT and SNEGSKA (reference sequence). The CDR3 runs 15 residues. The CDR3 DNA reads TGCAGCGCTAGTACTAGCGGGGGTCCCAAAAACGAGCAGTACTTC. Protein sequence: CSASTSGGPKNEQYF.

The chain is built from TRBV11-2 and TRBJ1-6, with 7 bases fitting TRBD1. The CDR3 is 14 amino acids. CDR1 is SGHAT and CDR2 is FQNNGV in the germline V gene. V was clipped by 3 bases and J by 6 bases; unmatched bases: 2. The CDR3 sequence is CASSFQGGNSPLHF. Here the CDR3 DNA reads TGTGCCAGCAGCTTCCAGGGGGGTAATTCACCCCTCCACTTT.

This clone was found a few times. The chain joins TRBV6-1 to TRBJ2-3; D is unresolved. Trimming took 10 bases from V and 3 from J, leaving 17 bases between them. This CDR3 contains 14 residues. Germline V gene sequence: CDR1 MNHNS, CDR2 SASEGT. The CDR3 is CATTLGSGTDTQYF. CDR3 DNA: TGTGCCACAACCCTGGGGTCTGGTACAGATACGCAGTATTTT.

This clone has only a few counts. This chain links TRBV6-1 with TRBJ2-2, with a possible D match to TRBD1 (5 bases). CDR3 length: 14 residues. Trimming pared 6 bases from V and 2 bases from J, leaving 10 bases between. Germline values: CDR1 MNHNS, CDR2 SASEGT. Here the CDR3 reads CASRGDSNTGELFF. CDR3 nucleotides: TGTGCCAGCAGGGGTGACAGTAACACCGGGGAGCTGTTTTTT.

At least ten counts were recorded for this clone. CDR3 sequence reads: CASSQDLTERPLHF. CDR3 DNA sequence: TGCGCCAGCAGCCAAGATCTAACGGAGAGACCCCTCCACTTT. The gene calls are TRBV4-1 and TRBJ1-6; D is unresolved. Trimming left V 0 bases short and J 12 bases short, with 12 bases between. The germline V gene has CDR1 MGHRA and CDR2 YSYEKL. This CDR3 has 14 amino acids.

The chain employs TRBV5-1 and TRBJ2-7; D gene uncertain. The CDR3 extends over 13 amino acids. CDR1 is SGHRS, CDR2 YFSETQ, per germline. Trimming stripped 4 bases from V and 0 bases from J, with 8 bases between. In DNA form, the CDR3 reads TGCGCCAGCAGCGCCGAGAGCTCCTACGAGCAGTACTTC. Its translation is CASSAESSYEQYF.

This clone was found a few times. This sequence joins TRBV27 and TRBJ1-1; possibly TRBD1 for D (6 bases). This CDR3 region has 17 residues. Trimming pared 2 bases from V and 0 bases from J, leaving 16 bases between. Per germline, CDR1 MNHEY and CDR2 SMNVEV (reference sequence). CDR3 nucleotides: TGTGCCAGCAGTTTACGATCTTGGGGGGCCCTGAACACTGAAGCTTTCTTT. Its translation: CASSLRSWGALNTEAFF.